These T cell receptor beta chains were read from a single sample in a study of blood T cell repertoires in COVID-19. The data were produced by immunoSEQ multiplex PCR, yet TCRdb's version contains in-frame clones alone and is incomplete. This table has over 200,000 clones, more than 65% appearing once. Sample: peripheral blood. These receptors originate from a woman over 75 with acute or convalescent COVID-19. Each CDR3 is given with its conserved first and last residue. Each record gives: V gene, J gene, CDR3 length, D gene, clone size, CDR3 protein, CDR3 DNA. A D gene is named only where the DNA matches it firmly. Only part of the rows carry a size: once, few, many, or a class if the clone is expanded.

TRBV12-3/TRBV12-4	TRBJ2-5	13	TRBD2	-	CASSLAGIETQYF	TGTGCCAGCAGCCTAGCGGGGATAGAGACCCAGTACTTC
TRBV11-2	TRBJ2-1	13	-	few	CASSLVGGREQFF	TGTGCCAGCAGCTTAGTGGGGGGAAGGGAGCAGTTCTTC
TRBV28	TRBJ2-7	12	-	-	CATLGRRYEQYF	TGTGCCACCCTGGGGCGCCGCTACGAGCAGTACTTC
TRBV25-1	TRBJ2-2	14	TRBD1	-	CASSPTGFTGELFF	TGTGCCAGCAGCCCGACAGGGTTCACCGGGGAGCTGTTTTTT
TRBV7-2	TRBJ2-7	14	-	-	CASSRNPGVYEQYF	TGTGCCAGCAGCCGCAACCCAGGGGTCTACGAGCAGTACTTC
TRBV6-5	TRBJ1-5	14	-	-	CASSLGQAGQPQHF	TGTGCCAGCAGCCTAGGACAAGCGGGGCAGCCCCAGCATTTT
TRBV11-2	TRBJ2-5	15	TRBD1	-	CASSLGTGGGETQYF	TGTGCCAGCAGCTTAGGGACAGGGGGAGGAGAGACCCAGTACTTC
TRBV28	TRBJ2-3	14	-	-	CASRSDRSTDTQYF	TGTGCCAGCAGGTCGGACAGAAGCACAGATACGCAGTATTTT
TRBV3-1/TRBV3-2	TRBJ2-1	19	TRBD2	-	CASSQEIAGGSIFYNEQFF	TGTGCCAGCAGCCAAGAGATAGCGGGAGGCTCAATATTCTACAATGAGCAGTTCTTC
TRBV7-9	TRBJ2-1	15	TRBD2	-	CASSFGTSGNNEQFF	TGTGCCAGCAGCTTCGGGACTAGCGGTAACAATGAGCAGTTCTTC
TRBV27	TRBJ2-7	13	-	-	CASSPPQGGEQYF	TGTGCCAGCAGTCCCCCACAGGGCGGCGAGCAGTACTTC
TRBV15	TRBJ2-7	15	TRBD2	-	CATSRGGTATYEQYF	TGTGCCACCAGCAGGGGGGGGACCGCGACCTACGAGCAGTACTTC
TRBV10-1	TRBJ1-1	12	-	-	CASSRGGTEAFF	TGCGCCAGCAGTCGCGGGGGCACTGAAGCTTTCTTT
TRBV3-1/TRBV3-2	TRBJ2-5	14	-	-	CASSPHVAPETQYF	TGTGCCAGCAGCCCCCATGTAGCCCCAGAGACCCAGTACTTC
TRBV15	TRBJ1-5	17	-	-	CATSSPATQAGNQPQHF	TGTGCCACCAGCAGTCCAGCTACCCAGGCAGGCAATCAGCCCCAGCATTTT
TRBV12-3/TRBV12-4	TRBJ2-7	11	-	-	CASSYQGSQYF	TGTGCCAGCAGTTATCAGGGGAGTCAGTACTTC
TRBV19	TRBJ1-6	16	-	-	CASSIGAGRENSPLHF	TGTGCCAGTAGTATCGGGGCCGGGCGGGAAAATTCACCCCTCCACTTT
TRBV28	TRBJ1-3	14	-	-	CASSLGPGGSTIYF	TGTGCCAGCAGTTTAGGGCCGGGAGGGAGCACCATATATTTT
TRBV7-9	TRBJ2-1	17	TRBD2	once	CASSLDSGGAVGNEQFF	TGTGCCAGCAGCTTAGATAGCGGGGGGGCTGTGGGCAATGAGCAGTTCTTC
TRBV6-5	TRBJ2-7	15	TRBD2	-	CASSYSWAGVYEQYF	TGTGCCAGCAGTTACTCCTGGGCGGGAGTCTACGAGCAGTACTTC
TRBV27	TRBJ1-6	14	-	-	CASSVLQGNSPLHF	TGTGCCAGCAGCGTTCTTCAGGGTAATTCACCCCTCCACTTT
TRBV19	TRBJ1-3	14	-	-	CASKLPEAGNTIYF	TGTGCCAGTAAGTTGCCAGAAGCTGGAAACACCATATATTTT
TRBV5-1	TRBJ1-2	17	TRBD1	-	CASSSTGTGALGHGYTF	TGCGCCAGCAGCTCGACCGGGACAGGTGCATTAGGCCATGGCTACACCTTC
TRBV28	TRBJ2-7	15	TRBD2	-	CASSPTSGGLYEQYF	TGTGCCAGCAGTCCTACTAGCGGGGGTCTCTACGAGCAGTACTTC
TRBV3-1/TRBV3-2	TRBJ1-2	12	-	-	CASSPAGYGYTF	TGTGCCAGCAGCCCTGCAGGCTATGGCTACACCTTC
TRBV5-4	TRBJ2-1	13	-	-	CASSGVGAYEQFF	TGTGCCAGCAGCGGGGTGGGAGCCTATGAGCAGTTCTTC
TRBV6-5	TRBJ2-7	14	TRBD2	-	CASSGTSGVYEQYF	TGTGCCAGCAGCGGGACTAGCGGAGTTTACGAGCAGTACTTC
TRBV6-1	TRBJ1-5	16	TRBD1	few	CASSERQGSSNQPQHF	TGTGCCAGCAGTGAGCGACAGGGTTCGAGCAATCAGCCCCAGCATTTT
TRBV3-1/TRBV3-2	TRBJ2-1	13	-	-	CASTRDNYNEQFF	TGTGCCAGCACCAGGGACAACTACAATGAGCAGTTCTTC
TRBV11-3	TRBJ2-2	14	-	-	CASSLSRGTGELFF	TGTGCCAGCAGCTTAAGCAGGGGAACCGGGGAGCTGTTTTTT
TRBV19	TRBJ1-2	14	-	few	CASSVQGPNYGYTF	TGTGCCAGTAGTGTCCAGGGGCCCAACTATGGCTACACCTTC
TRBV23-1	TRBJ1-2	15	-	-	CASSQSRAGVYGYTF	TGCGCCAGCAGTCAATCGAGGGCAGGCGTCTATGGCTACACCTTC
TRBV5-1	TRBJ2-7	15	TRBD2	-	CASSLELAGDNEQYF	TGCGCCAGCAGCTTGGAACTAGCGGGAGATAACGAGCAGTACTTC
TRBV2	TRBJ2-7	13	-	few	CASSGGQGYEQYF	TGTGCCAGCAGTGGGGGCCAGGGCTACGAGCAGTACTTC
TRBV20-1	TRBJ1-5	18	TRBD1	-	CSASQGAAVIRSNQPQHF	TGCAGTGCCAGTCAGGGGGCCGCCGTAATTCGAAGCAATCAGCCCCAGCATTTT
TRBV4-1	TRBJ1-3	16	-	-	CASSFAGTTSGNTIYF	TGCGCCAGCAGTTTCGCCGGGACAACCTCTGGAAACACCATATATTTT
TRBV7-6	TRBJ1-6	16	-	-	CASSPLGQGKNSPLHF	TGTGCCAGCAGCCCCCTGGGGCAGGGGAAGAATTCACCCCTCCACTTT
TRBV3-1/TRBV3-2	TRBJ2-5	15	TRBD2	-	CASSLSGGARETQYF	TGTGCCAGCAGCCTTAGCGGGGGGGCCCGGGAGACCCAGTACTTC
TRBV5-4	TRBJ1-2	14	-	-	CATQRGTDFYGYTF	TGTGCCACCCAGAGGGGGACCGACTTCTATGGCTACACCTTC
TRBV5-1	TRBJ1-1	14	-	-	CASSLGQRVGEAFF	TGCGCCAGCAGCTTGGGTCAGAGGGTAGGTGAAGCTTTCTTT
TRBV19	TRBJ1-5	15	-	-	CASRTARGAGQPQHF	TGTGCCAGTAGAACCGCCCGGGGGGCCGGTCAGCCCCAGCATTTT
TRBV2	TRBJ1-5	14	TRBD1	-	CASSPDRGPQPQHF	TGTGCCAGCAGTCCCGACAGGGGGCCTCAGCCCCAGCATTTT
TRBV24-1	TRBJ2-2	17	-	-	CATSDIKRGLNTGELFF	TGTGCCACCAGTGATATCAAAAGGGGCCTTAACACCGGGGAGCTGTTTTTT
TRBV10-3	TRBJ2-7	16	-	-	CAISEWGQGPGYEQYF	TGTGCCATCAGTGAGTGGGGCCAGGGGCCTGGCTACGAGCAGTACTTC
TRBV5-1	TRBJ1-2	15	TRBD1	-	CASSLVTGGRNGYTF	TGCGCCAGCAGCTTGGTAACAGGGGGAAGGAATGGCTACACCTTC
TRBV4-1	TRBJ1-3	13	-	-	CASSRGSGNTIYF	TGCGCCAGCAGCCGGGGCTCGGGAAACACCATATATTTT
TRBV15	TRBJ2-1	17	TRBD2	-	CATSREFSGGGPYEQFF	TGTGCCACCAGCAGAGAATTCTCGGGGGGGGGCCCTTATGAGCAGTTCTTC
TRBV2	TRBJ1-1	15	TRBD1	-	CASNRLTGGATEAFF	TGTGCCAGCAATAGACTTACAGGGGGCGCAACTGAAGCTTTCTTT
TRBV7-8	TRBJ1-3	13	-	-	CASSRRNGNTIYF	TGTGCCAGCAGCCGGCGTAATGGAAACACCATATATTTT
TRBV19	TRBJ2-1	17	TRBD2	-	CASSIDAGTRTYNEQFF	TGTGCCAGTAGTATAGACGCCGGGACTAGAACCTACAATGAGCAGTTCTTC
TRBV3-1/TRBV3-2	TRBJ2-7	15	-	-	CASSPMEAVSYEQYF	TGTGCCAGCAGCCCGATGGAGGCGGTGAGCTACGAGCAGTACTTC
TRBV7-9	TRBJ2-1	14	-	-	CASSVDLAINEQFF	TGTGCCAGCAGCGTCGATCTAGCGATCAATGAGCAGTTCTTC
TRBV21-1	TRBJ2-3	18	-	-	CASSPPKGRRASPDTQYF	TGTGCCAGCAGCCCACCCAAAGGGCGCAGGGCGTCCCCAGATACGCAGTATTTT